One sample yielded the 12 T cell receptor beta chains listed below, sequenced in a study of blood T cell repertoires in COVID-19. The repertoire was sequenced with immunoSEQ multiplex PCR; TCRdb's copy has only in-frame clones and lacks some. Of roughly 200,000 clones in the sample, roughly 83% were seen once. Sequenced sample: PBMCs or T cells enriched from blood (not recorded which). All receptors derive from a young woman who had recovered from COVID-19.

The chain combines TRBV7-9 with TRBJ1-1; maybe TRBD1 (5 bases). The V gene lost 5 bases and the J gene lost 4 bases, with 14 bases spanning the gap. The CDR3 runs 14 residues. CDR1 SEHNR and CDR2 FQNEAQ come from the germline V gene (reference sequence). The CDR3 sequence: CASSLDLGGTEAFF. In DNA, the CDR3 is TGTGCCAGCAGCCTAGATTTGGGGGGCACTGAAGCTTTCTTT. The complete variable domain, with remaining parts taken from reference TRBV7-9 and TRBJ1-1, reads DTGVSQNPRHKITKRGQNVTFRCDPISEHNRLYWYRQTLGQGPEFLTYFQNEAQLEKSRLLSDRFSAERPKGSFSTLEIQRTEQGDSAMYLCASSLDLGGTEAFFGQGTRLTVV.

The CDR3 coding sequence is TGTGCCAGCAGCTTCAATTCATACCGGGACAGGGTATTAAGAAGTGGCTACACCTTC. Translating it yields CASSFNSYRDRVLRSGYTF. The chain links TRBV7-9 to TRBJ1-2; 9 bases are shared with TRBD1. The CDR3 runs to 19 residues. Germline V gives CDR1 SEHNR, CDR2 FQNEAQ (reference sequence). The V and J ends lost 3 bases and 7 bases, in that order; junction bases with no gene match: 21.

The CDR3 region has the DNA TGTGCCAGCAGCTTGGTTCAGGGGAGGGCCTACAATGAGCAGTTCTTC. This codes for CASSLVQGRAYNEQFF. The chain uses TRBV5-6 and TRBJ2-1; TRBD2 might be the D (7 bases). The CDR3 has 16 residues. Germline V lookup: CDR1 SGHDT, CDR2 YYEEEE. Trimming pared 0 bases from V and 2 bases from J, leaving 12 bases between.

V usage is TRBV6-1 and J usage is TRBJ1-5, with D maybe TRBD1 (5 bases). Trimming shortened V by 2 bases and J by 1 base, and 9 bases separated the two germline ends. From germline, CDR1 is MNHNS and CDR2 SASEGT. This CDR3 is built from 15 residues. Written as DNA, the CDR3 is TGTGCCAGCAGTGAACGCGGGGCGAGCAATCAGCCCCAGCATTTT. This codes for CASSERGASNQPQHF.

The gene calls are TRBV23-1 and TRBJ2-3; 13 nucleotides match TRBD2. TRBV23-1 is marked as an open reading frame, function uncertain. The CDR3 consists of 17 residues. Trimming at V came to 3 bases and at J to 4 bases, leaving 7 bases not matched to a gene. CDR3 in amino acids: CASSHPGTSGTADTQYF. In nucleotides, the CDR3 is TGCGCCAGCAGTCACCCTGGGACTAGCGGGACGGCAGATACGCAGTATTTT.

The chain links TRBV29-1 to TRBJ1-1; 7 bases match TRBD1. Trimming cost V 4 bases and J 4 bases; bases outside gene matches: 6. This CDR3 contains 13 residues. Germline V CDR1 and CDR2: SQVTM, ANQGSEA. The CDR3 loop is CSVAVNRGTEAFF. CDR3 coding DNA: TGCAGCGTTGCCGTCAACAGGGGCACTGAAGCTTTCTTT.

The CDR3 loop is CASSKIVPPYEQYF. The CDR3 DNA sequence: TGTGCCAGCAGTAAGATAGTACCTCCCTACGAGCAGTACTTC. The chain is built from TRBV6-5 and TRBJ2-7, with unresolved D. Germline V gene lookup returns CDR1 MNHEY and CDR2 SVGAGI. Deletions cut 5 bases from V and 2 bases from J, with 13 bases between. This CDR3 comprises 14 residues.

The CDR3 region is CASSSRGYGYTF. For the CDR3, the DNA is TGTGCCAGCAGTTCCAGGGGCTATGGCTACACCTTC. The chain has TRBV28 and TRBJ1-2; TRBD1 is a possible D gene (6 bases). Germline values: CDR1 MDHEN, CDR2 SYDVKM. The CDR3 consists of 12 residues. V was clipped by 4 bases and J by 4 bases, with 7 bases between them.

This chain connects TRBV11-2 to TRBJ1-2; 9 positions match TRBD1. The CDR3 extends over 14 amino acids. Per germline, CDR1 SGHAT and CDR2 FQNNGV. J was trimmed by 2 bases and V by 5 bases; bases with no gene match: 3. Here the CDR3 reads CASSPDRGNYGYTF. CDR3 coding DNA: TGTGCCAGCAGCCCTGACAGGGGGAACTATGGCTACACCTTC.

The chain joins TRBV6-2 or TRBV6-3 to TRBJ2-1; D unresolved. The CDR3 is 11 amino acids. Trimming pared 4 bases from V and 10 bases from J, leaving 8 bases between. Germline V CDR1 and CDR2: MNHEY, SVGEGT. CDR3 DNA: TGTGCCAGCAGTTCGAGTGAAGAGCAGTTCTTC. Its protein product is CASSSSEEQFF.

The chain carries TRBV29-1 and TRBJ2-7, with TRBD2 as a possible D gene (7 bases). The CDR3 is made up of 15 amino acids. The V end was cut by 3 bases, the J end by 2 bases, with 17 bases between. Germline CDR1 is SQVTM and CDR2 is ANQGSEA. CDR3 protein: CSVEGGGDTPYEQYF. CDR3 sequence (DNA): TGCAGCGTTGAGGGAGGGGGGGATACCCCCTACGAGCAGTACTTC.

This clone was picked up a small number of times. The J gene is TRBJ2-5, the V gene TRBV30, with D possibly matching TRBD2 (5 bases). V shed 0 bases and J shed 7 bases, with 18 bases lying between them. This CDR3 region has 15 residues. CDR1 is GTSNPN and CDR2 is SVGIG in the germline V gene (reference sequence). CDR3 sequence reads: CAWSVTGVSFGTQYF. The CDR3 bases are TGTGCCTGGAGTGTGACCGGGGTTAGCTTTGGGACCCAGTACTTC.